Listed below are T cell receptor beta chains from one sample, sequenced in a study of liver allograft versus peripheral blood T cells. TCRdb re-called the reads through MiXCR, storing one row per CDR3 protein. The sample holds about 1,000 distinct CDR3 sequences; roughly two fifths are singletons and the top ten take roughly 78%. These receptors all come from a human patient who had a liver transplant. The T cells may come from the graft donor. The CDR3 runs from the conserved cysteine through the conserved F or W. The order of the fields is CDR3 length, V gene, clone size, D gene, J gene, CDR3 protein, CDR3 DNA. D genes are given only for firm matches. Clone size, where shown, is once, few, many, or a class for clones that have expanded.

>15|TRBV28|few|NA|TRBJ2-1
CASSPRTAAGHEQFF
TGTGCCAGCAGTCCCAGGACCGCAGCCGGGCATGAGCAGTTCTTC
>12|TRBV12-3/TRBV12-4|medium-sized|NA|TRBJ1-2
CATRGGELGYTF
TGTGCCACCCGGGGTGGCGAGCTGGGCTACACCTTC
>15|TRBV7-2|NA|TRBD1|TRBJ1-5
CASSSKTGSFQPQHF
TGTGCCAGCAGCTCTAAGACAGGGAGTTTTCAGCCCCAGCATTTT
>13|TRBV27|medium-sized|NA|TRBJ2-1
CASSLRPYNEQFF
TGTGCCAGCAGTCTCCGGCCATACAATGAGCAGTTCTTC
>15|TRBV18|NA|NA|TRBJ1-3
CASSPSVGSGNTIYF
TGTGCCAGCTCACCATCCGTGGGCTCCGGAAACACCATATATTTT
>16|TRBV5-6|medium-sized|TRBD2|TRBJ2-3
CASRLIAGYSTDTQYF
TGTGCCAGCAGGCTTATAGCGGGGTATAGCACAGATACGCAGTATTTT
>17|TRBV28|NA|NA|TRBJ2-7
CASSATGLGEGAYEQYF
TGTGCCAGCAGTGCAACCGGTTTGGGGGAGGGGGCCTACGAGCAGTACTTC
>14|TRBV11-3|many|NA|TRBJ1-5
CASSFGQSNQPQHF
TGTGCCAGCAGCTTCGGACAGAGCAATCAGCCCCAGCATTTT
>13|TRBV25-1|NA|NA|TRBJ1-2
CASSWRRSYGYTF
TGTGCCAGCAGTTGGCGTCGGTCCTATGGCTACACCTTC
>15|TRBV5-6|medium-sized|TRBD1|TRBJ2-1
CASYPWTGAYNEQFF
TGTGCCTCATACCCATGGACAGGGGCCTACAATGAGCAGTTCTTC
>17|TRBV27|large|NA|TRBJ2-6
CASSLNPTSSGANVLTF
TGTGCCAGCAGTCTGAATCCCACAAGCTCTGGGGCCAACGTCCTGACTTTC
>14|TRBV6-5|medium-sized|TRBD1|TRBJ2-7
CASSYGTGAYEQYF
TGTGCCAGCAGTTACGGGACAGGAGCCTACGAGCAGTACTTC
>14|TRBV18|few|TRBD1|TRBJ1-6
CASSGTGGHSPLHF
TGTGCCAGCTCTGGCACAGGGGGCCATTCACCCCTCCACTTT